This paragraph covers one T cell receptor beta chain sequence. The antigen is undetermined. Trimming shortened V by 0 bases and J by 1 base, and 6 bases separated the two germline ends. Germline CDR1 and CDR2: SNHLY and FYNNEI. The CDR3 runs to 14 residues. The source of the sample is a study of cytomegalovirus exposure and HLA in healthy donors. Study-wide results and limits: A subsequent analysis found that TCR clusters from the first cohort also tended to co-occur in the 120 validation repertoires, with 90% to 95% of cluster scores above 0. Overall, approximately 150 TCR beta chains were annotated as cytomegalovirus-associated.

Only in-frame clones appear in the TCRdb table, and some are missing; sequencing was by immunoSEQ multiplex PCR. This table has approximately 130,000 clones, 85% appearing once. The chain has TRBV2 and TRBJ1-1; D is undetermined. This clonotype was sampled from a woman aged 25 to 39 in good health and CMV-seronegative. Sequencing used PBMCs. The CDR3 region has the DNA TGTGCCAGCAGTGAAGCGCGCAAGAACACTGAAGCTTTCTTT. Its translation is CASSEARKNTEAFF.